This record covers a single TCR beta chain. Full-length variable regions came from constant-region reverse primers plus semi-nested Nested Universal Primer A PCR. Each CDR3 protein gets one entry after TCRdb re-called the 5' RACE reads with MiXCR. This repertoire shows around 30,000 distinct CDR3 sequences, around 27% found once; its top ten account for about 2%. The sorted Tregs were CD4+CD25+CD127-/low cells. The CDR3 is 14 residues long. In germline, CDR1 is WNHNN, CDR2 SYGVQD (reference sequence). V lost 5 bases and J 1 base, leaving 9 bases between the germline ends. What was sequenced was tumor-infiltrating Tregs sorted from the breast tumor. V usage is TRBV10-1 and J usage is TRBJ2-1, with D hard to call. This TCR was recovered from a female donor with breast cancer. CDR3 amino acids: CASSRSKSYNEQFF. As DNA, the CDR3 is TGCGCCAGCAGTCGATCGAAGTCCTACAATGAGCAGTTCTTC.